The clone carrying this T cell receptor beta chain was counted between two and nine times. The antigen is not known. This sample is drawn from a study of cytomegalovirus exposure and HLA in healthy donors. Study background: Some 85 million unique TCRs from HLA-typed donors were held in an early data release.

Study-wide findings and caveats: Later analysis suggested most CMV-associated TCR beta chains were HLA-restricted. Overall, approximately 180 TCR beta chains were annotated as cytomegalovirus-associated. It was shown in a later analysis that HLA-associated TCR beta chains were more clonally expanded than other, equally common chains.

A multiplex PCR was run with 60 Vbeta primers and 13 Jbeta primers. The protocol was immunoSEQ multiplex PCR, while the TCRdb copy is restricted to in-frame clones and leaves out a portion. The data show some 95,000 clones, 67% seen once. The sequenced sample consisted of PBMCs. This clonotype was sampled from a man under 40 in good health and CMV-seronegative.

This CDR3 is CASTPGTAYGYTF. DNA of the CDR3: TGTGCCAGTACCCCCGGGACAGCCTATGGCTACACCTTC. V gene TRBV19 combines with J gene TRBJ1-2; TRBD1 aligns across 7 bases. CDR1 and CDR2 from the germline V gene are LNHDA and SQIVND (reference sequence). Losses at the gene ends were 7 bases for V and 4 bases for J; bases not matched to a gene: 6. The CDR3 extends over 13 amino acids. Together with reference TRBV19 and TRBJ1-2, the CDR3 gives the full variable domain: DGGITQSPKYLFRKEGQNVTLSCEQNLNHDAMYWYRQDPGQGLRLIYYSQIVNDFQKGDIAEGYSVSREKKESFPLTVTSAQKNPTAFYLCASTPGTAYGYTFGSGTRLTVV.